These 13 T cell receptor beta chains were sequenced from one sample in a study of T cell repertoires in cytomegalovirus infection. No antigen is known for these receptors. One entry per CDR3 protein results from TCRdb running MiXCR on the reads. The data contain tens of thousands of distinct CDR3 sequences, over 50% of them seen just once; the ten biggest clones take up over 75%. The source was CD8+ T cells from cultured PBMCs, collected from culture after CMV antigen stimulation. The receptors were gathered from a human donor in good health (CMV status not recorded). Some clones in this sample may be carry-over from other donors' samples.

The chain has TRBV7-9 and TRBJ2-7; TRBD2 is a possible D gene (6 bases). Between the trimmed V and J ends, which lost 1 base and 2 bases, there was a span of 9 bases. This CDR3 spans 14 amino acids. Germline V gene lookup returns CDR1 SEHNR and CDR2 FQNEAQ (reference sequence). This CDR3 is CASSLDGGAYEQYF. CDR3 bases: TGTGCCAGCAGCTTAGATGGAGGGGCCTACGAGCAGTACTTC.

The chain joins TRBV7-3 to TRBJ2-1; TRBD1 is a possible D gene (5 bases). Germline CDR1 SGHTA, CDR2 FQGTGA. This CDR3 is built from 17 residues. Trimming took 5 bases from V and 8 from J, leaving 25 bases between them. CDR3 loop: CASSVTALERGMDEQFF. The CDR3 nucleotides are TGTGCCAGCAGCGTGACCGCCTTAGAAAGGGGTATGGATGAGCAGTTCTTC.

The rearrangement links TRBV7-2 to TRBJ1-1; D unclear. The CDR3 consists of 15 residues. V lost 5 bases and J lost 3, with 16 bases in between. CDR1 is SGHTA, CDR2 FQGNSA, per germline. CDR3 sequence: CASSTIPAWDTEAFF. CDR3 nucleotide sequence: TGTGCCAGCAGCACCATACCCGCCTGGGACACTGAAGCTTTCTTT.

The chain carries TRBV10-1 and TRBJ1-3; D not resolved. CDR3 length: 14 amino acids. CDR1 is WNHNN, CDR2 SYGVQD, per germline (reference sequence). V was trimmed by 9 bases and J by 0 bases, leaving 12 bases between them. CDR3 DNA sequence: TGCGCCAGTTCAGCCTCGAACTCTGGAAACACCATATATTTT. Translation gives CASSASNSGNTIYF.

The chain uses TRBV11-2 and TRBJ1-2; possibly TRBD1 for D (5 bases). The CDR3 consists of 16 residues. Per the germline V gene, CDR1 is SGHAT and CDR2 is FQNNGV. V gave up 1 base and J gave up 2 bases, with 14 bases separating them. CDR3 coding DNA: TGTGCCAGCAGCTTAGTCGGAAGGGGTGGAAACTATGGCTACACCTTC. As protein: CASSLVGRGGNYGYTF. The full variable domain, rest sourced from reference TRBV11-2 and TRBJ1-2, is EAGVAQSPRYKIIEKRQSVAFWCNPISGHATLYWYQQILGQGPKLLIQFQNNGVVDDSQLPKDRFSAERLKGVDSTLKIQPAKLEDSAVYLCASSLVGRGGNYGYTFGSGTRLTVV.

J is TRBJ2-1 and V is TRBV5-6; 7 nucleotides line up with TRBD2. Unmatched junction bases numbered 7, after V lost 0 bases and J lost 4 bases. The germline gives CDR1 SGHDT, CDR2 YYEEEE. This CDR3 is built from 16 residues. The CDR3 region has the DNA TGTGCCAGCAGCTTGGAATACGGGGGGACTTACAATGAGCAGTTCTTC. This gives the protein CASSLEYGGTYNEQFF.

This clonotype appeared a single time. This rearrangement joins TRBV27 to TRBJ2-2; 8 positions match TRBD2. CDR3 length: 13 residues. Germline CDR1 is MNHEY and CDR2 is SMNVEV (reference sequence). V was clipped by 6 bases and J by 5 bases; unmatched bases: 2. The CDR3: CASSGGGTGELFF. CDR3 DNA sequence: TGTGCCAGCAGCGGGGGGGGGACCGGGGAGCTGTTTTTT.

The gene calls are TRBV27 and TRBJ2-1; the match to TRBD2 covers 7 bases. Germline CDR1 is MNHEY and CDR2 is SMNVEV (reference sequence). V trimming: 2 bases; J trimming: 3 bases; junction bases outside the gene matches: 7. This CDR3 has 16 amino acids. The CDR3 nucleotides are TGTGCCAGCAGTTTAGGTCTAGCGGTTAGCTACAATGAGCAGTTCTTC. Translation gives CASSLGLAVSYNEQFF.

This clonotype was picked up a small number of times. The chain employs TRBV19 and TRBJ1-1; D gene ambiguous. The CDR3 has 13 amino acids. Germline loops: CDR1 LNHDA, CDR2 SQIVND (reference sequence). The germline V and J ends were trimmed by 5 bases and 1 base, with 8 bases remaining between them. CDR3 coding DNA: TGTGCCAGTAGTTTGGGTCGGAACACTGAAGCTTTCTTT. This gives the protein CASSLGRNTEAFF.

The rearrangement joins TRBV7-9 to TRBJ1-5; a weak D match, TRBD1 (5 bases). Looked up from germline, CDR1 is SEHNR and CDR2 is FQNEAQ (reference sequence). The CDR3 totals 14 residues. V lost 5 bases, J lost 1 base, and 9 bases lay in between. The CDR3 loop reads CASSHTGSNQPQHF. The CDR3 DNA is TGTGCCAGCAGCCATACAGGAAGCAATCAGCCCCAGCATTTT.

CDR3 nucleotide sequence: TGTGCCAGCAGCTCCTGGGTATATAGCGGGAGTAACTACGAGCAGTACTTC. Its translation is CASSSWVYSGSNYEQYF. The gene calls are TRBV11-2 and TRBJ2-7, with 9 bases fitting TRBD2. J gave up 3 bases and V 4 bases, and 13 bases lay outside the gene matches. This CDR3 has 17 residues. The germline V gene encodes CDR1 SGHAT and CDR2 FQNNGV.

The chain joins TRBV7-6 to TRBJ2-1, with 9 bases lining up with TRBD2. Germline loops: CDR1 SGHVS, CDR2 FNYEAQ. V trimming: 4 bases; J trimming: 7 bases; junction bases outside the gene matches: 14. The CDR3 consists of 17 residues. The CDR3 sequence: CASSSMSLLRGGNEQFF. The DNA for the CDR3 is TGTGCCAGCAGCTCTATGTCTCTCCTGCGGGGGGGGAATGAGCAGTTCTTC.

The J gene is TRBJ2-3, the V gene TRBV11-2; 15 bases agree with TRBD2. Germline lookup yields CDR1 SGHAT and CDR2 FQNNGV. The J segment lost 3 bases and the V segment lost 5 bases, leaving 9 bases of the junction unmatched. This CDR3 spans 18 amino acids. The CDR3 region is CASSRGLAGGPVTDTQYF. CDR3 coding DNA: TGTGCCAGCAGCCGGGGACTAGCGGGAGGCCCGGTAACAGATACGCAGTATTTT.